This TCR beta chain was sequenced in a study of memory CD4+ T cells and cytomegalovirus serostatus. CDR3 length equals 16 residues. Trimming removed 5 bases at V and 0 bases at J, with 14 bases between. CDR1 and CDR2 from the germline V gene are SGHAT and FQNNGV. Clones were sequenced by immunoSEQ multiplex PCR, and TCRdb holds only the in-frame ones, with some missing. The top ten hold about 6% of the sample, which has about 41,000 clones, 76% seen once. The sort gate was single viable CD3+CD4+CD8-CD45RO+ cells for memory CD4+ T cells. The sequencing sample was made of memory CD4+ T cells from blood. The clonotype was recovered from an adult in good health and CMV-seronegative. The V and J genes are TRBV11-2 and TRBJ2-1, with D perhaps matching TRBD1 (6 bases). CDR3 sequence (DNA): TGTGCCAGCAGCGTGCAGGGGTTCCGCTCCTACAATGAGCAGTTCTTC. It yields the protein CASSVQGFRSYNEQFF.